The rows below give T cell receptor beta chains drawn from one sample of a study of shared T cell receptors in the human thymus. Generated by immunoSEQ multiplex PCR, the TCRdb table keeps only in-frame clones and is missing some. The sample yields some 720,000 clones, roughly 90% seen once. Another study also made use of these data, one on human thymus T cells.

The sample taken for sequencing was thymocytes. The receptor source for this set is a boy in the first two years of life with a congenital heart defect. Each CDR3 is given with its conserved first and last residue. Fields, in order: CDR3 length, V gene, J gene, clone size, D gene, CDR3 DNA, CDR3 protein. A D gene is named only where the DNA matches it firmly. Only part of the rows carry a size: once, few, many, or a class if the clone is expanded.

len: 13; v_gene: TRBV5-4; j_gene: TRBJ1-1; abundance: NA; d_gene: NA; CDR3nt: TGTGCCAGCAGCTTCGGACAGTACACTGAAGCTTTCTTT; CDR3aa: CASSFGQYTEAFF
len: 17; v_gene: TRBV4-3; j_gene: TRBJ2-1; abundance: few; d_gene: TRBD2; CDR3nt: TGCGCCAGCAGCCAAGACCCCCTAGCGGTATATCGCAATGAGCAGTTCTTC; CDR3aa: CASSQDPLAVYRNEQFF
len: 16; v_gene: TRBV28; j_gene: TRBJ2-6; abundance: NA; d_gene: TRBD2; CDR3nt: TGTGCCAGCAAGTTCGGGAGGGCAGGGGGGGCCAACGTCCTGACTTTC; CDR3aa: CASKFGRAGGANVLTF
len: 12; v_gene: TRBV10-3; j_gene: TRBJ2-2; abundance: once; d_gene: NA; CDR3nt: TGTGCCATCAGTGCGGGGGGCCTAGAGCTGTTTTTT; CDR3aa: CAISAGGLELFF
len: 14; v_gene: TRBV7-2; j_gene: TRBJ2-4; abundance: NA; d_gene: TRBD2; CDR3nt: TGTGCCAGCAGCTTGCAGCGGGGTACGAACATTCAGTACTTC; CDR3aa: CASSLQRGTNIQYF
len: 14; v_gene: TRBV7-6; j_gene: TRBJ2-3; abundance: NA; d_gene: NA; CDR3nt: TGTGCCAGCAGCCCTACTTTCCGCACAGATACGCAGTATTTT; CDR3aa: CASSPTFRTDTQYF
len: 14; v_gene: TRBV7-8; j_gene: TRBJ2-7; abundance: NA; d_gene: TRBD1; CDR3nt: TGTGCCAGCAGCGTCCGGGACAGGGGGTACGAGCAGTACTTC; CDR3aa: CASSVRDRGYEQYF
len: 17; v_gene: TRBV28; j_gene: TRBJ2-1; abundance: few; d_gene: NA; CDR3nt: TGTGCCAGCAGGAATAATCAGCGGGCACGTGAGTACAATGAGCAGTTCTTC; CDR3aa: CASRNNQRAREYNEQFF
len: 18; v_gene: TRBV19; j_gene: TRBJ2-7; abundance: NA; d_gene: TRBD2; CDR3nt: TGTGCCAGTAGTATAGTGGAGGGAGCGGGAGGGAAAAGCTACGAGCAGTACTTC; CDR3aa: CASSIVEGAGGKSYEQYF
len: 14; v_gene: TRBV7-2; j_gene: TRBJ2-7; abundance: NA; d_gene: NA; CDR3nt: TGTGCCAGCAGCTTAGGCGCCCGGGCCTACGAGCAGTACTTC; CDR3aa: CASSLGARAYEQYF
len: 15; v_gene: TRBV18; j_gene: TRBJ2-7; abundance: NA; d_gene: NA; CDR3nt: TGTGCCAGCTCACCACAGGCAGGGCCCTCCTACGAGCAGTACTTC; CDR3aa: CASSPQAGPSYEQYF
len: 14; v_gene: TRBV4-2; j_gene: TRBJ2-5; abundance: NA; d_gene: TRBD2; CDR3nt: TGTGCCAGCAGCCAAGGGCGGGGGGGTGAGACCCAGTACTTC; CDR3aa: CASSQGRGGETQYF
len: 17; v_gene: TRBV7-8; j_gene: TRBJ2-2; abundance: NA; d_gene: NA; CDR3nt: TGTGCCAGCAGCTTAGACCCACAAAACGCGGGAACCGGGGAGCTGTTTTTT; CDR3aa: CASSLDPQNAGTGELFF
len: 17; v_gene: TRBV18; j_gene: TRBJ2-2; abundance: NA; d_gene: TRBD1; CDR3nt: TGTGCCAGCTCACCTACTCGACAGGGCCAGGGCACCGGGGAGCTGTTTTTT; CDR3aa: CASSPTRQGQGTGELFF
len: 14; v_gene: TRBV14; j_gene: TRBJ1-1; abundance: few; d_gene: NA; CDR3nt: TGTGCCAGCAGCTCAGACAGTCTGAACACTGAAGCTTTCTTT; CDR3aa: CASSSDSLNTEAFF
len: 15; v_gene: TRBV15; j_gene: TRBJ2-1; abundance: NA; d_gene: NA; CDR3nt: TGTGCCACCCTTTATACAGGTCACCTCTACAATGAGCAGTTCTTC; CDR3aa: CATLYTGHLYNEQFF
len: 15; v_gene: TRBV7-2; j_gene: TRBJ2-2; abundance: NA; d_gene: NA; CDR3nt: TGTGCCAGCAGCTTAACCCCAGGGGAGAACGGGGAGCTGTTTTTT; CDR3aa: CASSLTPGENGELFF
len: 16; v_gene: TRBV9; j_gene: TRBJ2-5; abundance: NA; d_gene: TRBD2; CDR3nt: TGTGCCAGCAGCGGCCGGGAGGGTTTGATTCAAGAGACCCAGTACTTC; CDR3aa: CASSGREGLIQETQYF
len: 16; v_gene: TRBV11-3; j_gene: TRBJ2-4; abundance: once; d_gene: NA; CDR3nt: TGTGCCAGCAGCCCCAAGGGGTCCCCTTCCAAAAACATTCAGTACTTC; CDR3aa: CASSPKGSPSKNIQYF
len: 17; v_gene: TRBV12-5; j_gene: TRBJ1-2; abundance: NA; d_gene: NA; CDR3nt: TGTGCTAGTGGTTTGGTCCTCGGGGGGGGTCCGTACTATGGCTACACCTTC; CDR3aa: CASGLVLGGGPYYGYTF
len: 16; v_gene: TRBV27; j_gene: TRBJ2-3; abundance: NA; d_gene: TRBD2; CDR3nt: TGTGCCAGCAGTTCGTTAGCGGGAGTGGGGAAAGATACGCAGTATTTT; CDR3aa: CASSSLAGVGKDTQYF
len: 15; v_gene: TRBV4-1; j_gene: TRBJ2-3; abundance: NA; d_gene: NA; CDR3nt: TGCGCCAGCAGCCATGAGGGAGGAGGCACAGATACGCAGTATTTT; CDR3aa: CASSHEGGGTDTQYF
len: 21; v_gene: TRBV9; j_gene: TRBJ2-3; abundance: once; d_gene: TRBD2; CDR3nt: TGTGCCAGCAGCGTAGGTGGACGACTAGCGGGAGGGCCGGAGGGCACAGATACGCAGTATTTT; CDR3aa: CASSVGGRLAGGPEGTDTQYF
len: 13; v_gene: TRBV19; j_gene: TRBJ2-2; abundance: NA; d_gene: NA; CDR3nt: TGTGCCAGTAGTATCGTCCTAGCCGGGGAGCTGTTTTTT; CDR3aa: CASSIVLAGELFF
len: 15; v_gene: TRBV5-8; j_gene: TRBJ1-2; abundance: NA; d_gene: NA; CDR3nt: TGTGCCAGCAGGACATCTCCCGGCAGGGACTATGGCTACACCTTC; CDR3aa: CASRTSPGRDYGYTF
len: 15; v_gene: TRBV19; j_gene: TRBJ2-7; abundance: NA; d_gene: TRBD2; CDR3nt: TGTGCCAGTAGTACCGGACTAGCTAGACGTGGGGAGCAGTACTTC; CDR3aa: CASSTGLARRGEQYF
len: 16; v_gene: TRBV11-3; j_gene: TRBJ2-3; abundance: NA; d_gene: NA; CDR3nt: TGTGCCAGCAGCACCCCGCTAGGAGAGCTCACAGATACGCAGTATTTT; CDR3aa: CASSTPLGELTDTQYF
len: 19; v_gene: TRBV4-2; j_gene: TRBJ1-5; abundance: NA; d_gene: TRBD1; CDR3nt: TGTGCCAGCAGCCAAGGGGGGGGACAGGGTGGTTATAGCAATCAGCCCCAGCATTTT; CDR3aa: CASSQGGGQGGYSNQPQHF
len: 12; v_gene: TRBV4-3; j_gene: TRBJ2-1; abundance: NA; d_gene: NA; CDR3nt: TGCGCCAGTCGGGGAGGATCAAATGAGCAGTTCTTC; CDR3aa: CASRGGSNEQFF
len: 15; v_gene: TRBV27; j_gene: TRBJ2-1; abundance: NA; d_gene: TRBD2; CDR3nt: TGTGCCAGCTCGACTAGCGGGTGCTCCTACAATGAGCAGTTCTTC; CDR3aa: CASSTSGCSYNEQFF
len: 13; v_gene: TRBV5-6; j_gene: TRBJ2-7; abundance: once; d_gene: TRBD1; CDR3nt: TGTGCCAGCAGCCGGGACAGGGATGGTGAGCAGTACTTC; CDR3aa: CASSRDRDGEQYF
len: 17; v_gene: TRBV15; j_gene: TRBJ2-1; abundance: NA; d_gene: TRBD2; CDR3nt: TGTGCCACCAGGACTAGCGGGAGGGCCAGGGCATACAATGAGCAGTTCTTC; CDR3aa: CATRTSGRARAYNEQFF
len: 15; v_gene: TRBV6-5; j_gene: TRBJ2-7; abundance: NA; d_gene: TRBD1; CDR3nt: TGTGCCAGCAGTTACCAGACAGGGGAACTGTACGAGCAGTACTTC; CDR3aa: CASSYQTGELYEQYF